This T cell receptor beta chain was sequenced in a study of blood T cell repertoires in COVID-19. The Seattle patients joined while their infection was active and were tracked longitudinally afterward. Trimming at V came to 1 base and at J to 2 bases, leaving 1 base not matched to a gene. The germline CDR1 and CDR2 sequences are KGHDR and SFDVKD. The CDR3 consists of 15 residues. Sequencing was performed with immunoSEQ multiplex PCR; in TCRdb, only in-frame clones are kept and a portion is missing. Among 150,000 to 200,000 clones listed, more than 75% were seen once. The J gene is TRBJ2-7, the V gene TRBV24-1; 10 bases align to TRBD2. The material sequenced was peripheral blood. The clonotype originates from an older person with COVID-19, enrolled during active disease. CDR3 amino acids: CATSDLLAGTYEQYF. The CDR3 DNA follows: TGTGCCACCAGTGATTTACTAGCGGGAACCTACGAGCAGTACTTC.